The rows below give T cell receptor beta chains drawn from one sample of a study of cytomegalovirus exposure and HLA in healthy donors. Sequencing used immunoSEQ multiplex PCR; TCRdb keeps in-frame clones, though not all of them. The sample shows roughly 120,000 clones, around three quarters of them seen only once. The sample taken for sequencing was PBMCs. The receptors derive from a male donor in good health and CMV-seronegative. CDR3s include the opening cysteine and the closing phenylalanine or tryptophan. The D gene is left open where the match is weak. Rows give clone size only sometimes, using once, few, many, or a class for an expanded clone.

>NA|few|TRBV2|TRBJ1-5
TGTGCCACCAGAAAAGACAGTCACGGTCAGCCCCAGCATTTT
CATRKDSHGQPQHF
>TRBD2|NA|TRBV7-9|TRBJ2-3
TGTGCCAGCAGCCCTCGGACTAGCGGAAACACAGATACGCAGTATTTT
CASSPRTSGNTDTQYF
>TRBD1|few|TRBV5-6|TRBJ2-7
TGTGCCAGCAGCTTGACAGGGGGCGAGCAGTACTTC
CASSLTGGEQYF
>NA|NA|TRBV19|TRBJ1-3
TGTGCCAGTAGTATAGCGGGTCTCTCTGGAAACACCATATATTTT
CASSIAGLSGNTIYF
>NA|NA|TRBV6-1|TRBJ1-1
TGTGCCAGCAGTTCCGTACAGGTCATGAACACTGAAGCTTTCTTT
CASSSVQVMNTEAFF
>NA|once|TRBV6-5|TRBJ1-2
TGTGCCAGCAGTTTTCGGGGGGGAAACTATGGCTACACCTTC
CASSFRGGNYGYTF
>NA|NA|TRBV7-9|TRBJ1-4
TGTTCCAGCAGCCCTAGTGGTCTATCACTGTTTTTT
CSSSPSGLSLFF
>NA|NA|TRBV5-4|TRBJ1-1
TGTGCCAGCAGCTGGAGGGGGGGTGAGAACACTGAAGCTTTCTTT
CASSWRGGENTEAFF
>NA|NA|TRBV30|TRBJ1-1
TGTGCCTGGGCGGACAGGAACACTGAAGCTTTCTTT
CAWADRNTEAFF
>TRBD1|NA|TRBV6-5|TRBJ1-2
TGTGCCAGCAGTTACTCGTTGGACAGGGGGCAAGGCTACACCTTC
CASSYSLDRGQGYTF
>NA|NA|TRBV2|TRBJ2-2
TGTGCCAGCAGTGAAGCATGGGCCACCGGGGAGCTGTTTTTT
CASSEAWATGELFF
>TRBD1|NA|TRBV28|TRBJ2-2
TGTGCCAGCAGGAAGGGGGCTACGAACACCGGGGAGCTGTTTTTT
CASRKGATNTGELFF
>NA|NA|TRBV18|TRBJ1-1
TGTGCCAGCTCACCGGTAGTCTCCTTGGACACTGAAGCTTTCTTT
CASSPVVSLDTEAFF
>TRBD1|once|TRBV5-1|TRBJ2-3
TGCGCCAGCAGCCTACGGACAGGGACGGGCACAGATACGCAGTATTTT
CASSLRTGTGTDTQYF
>NA|NA|TRBV15|TRBJ2-7
TGTGCCACCAGCAGATCCTCCAGCTACGAGCAGTACTTC
CATSRSSSYEQYF
>TRBD1|NA|TRBV7-2|TRBJ2-6
TGTGCCAGCAGCTTCCCTACAGGGGGCGGGAGCTCTGGGGCCAACGTCCTGACTTTC
CASSFPTGGGSSGANVLTF
>NA|NA|TRBV7-2|TRBJ1-5
TGTGCCAGCAGCCCAGAACAGGGAAATAGCAATCAGCCCCAGCATTTT
CASSPEQGNSNQPQHF
>NA|NA|TRBV6-1|TRBJ1-1
TGTGCCAGCAGAGCTACTTGGAACACTGAAGCTTTCTTT
CASRATWNTEAFF
>NA|once|TRBV6-5|TRBJ1-2
TGTGCCAGCAGTTACTCGTTGTGGGTCGGAGAGCATGGCTACACCTTC
CASSYSLWVGEHGYTF
>TRBD1|NA|TRBV5-6|TRBJ2-2
TGTGCCAGCAGGCTGGGGACAGGGGGAAACACCGGGGAGCTGTTTTTT
CASRLGTGGNTGELFF
>TRBD2|NA|TRBV28|TRBJ2-7
TGTGCCAGCAGCATAGGCTCGGGCCGGGGGGAAGAGCAGTACTTC
CASSIGSGRGEEQYF
>NA|few|TRBV6-6|TRBJ1-2
TGTGCCAGCAATCCAACCGGGACTAGCTATGGCTACACCTTC
CASNPTGTSYGYTF
>NA|NA|TRBV7-3|TRBJ1-6
TGTGCCACCCGGGGGACGCTCTATAATTCACCCCTCCACTTT
CATRGTLYNSPLHF
>TRBD1|NA|TRBV9|TRBJ2-1
TGTGCCAGCAGCTCGACAGGGCACTACAATGAGCAGTTCTTC
CASSSTGHYNEQFF
>NA|NA|TRBV2|TRBJ1-1
TGTGCCAGCAGCCAGGGTTATACTGAAGCTTTCTTT
CASSQGYTEAFF
>NA|NA|TRBV11-3|TRBJ2-5
TGTGCCAGCAGCTCCCGGACATCTCAAGAGACCCAGTACTTC
CASSSRTSQETQYF